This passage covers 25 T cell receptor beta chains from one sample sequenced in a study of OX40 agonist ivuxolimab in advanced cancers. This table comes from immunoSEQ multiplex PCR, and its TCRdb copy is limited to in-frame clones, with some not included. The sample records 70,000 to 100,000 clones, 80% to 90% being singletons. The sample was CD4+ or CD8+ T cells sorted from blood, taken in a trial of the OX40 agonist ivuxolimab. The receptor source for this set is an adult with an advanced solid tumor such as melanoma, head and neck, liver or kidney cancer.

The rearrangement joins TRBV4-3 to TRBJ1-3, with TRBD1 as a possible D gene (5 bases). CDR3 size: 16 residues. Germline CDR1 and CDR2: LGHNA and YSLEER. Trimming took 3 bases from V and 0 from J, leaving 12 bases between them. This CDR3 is CASSQERQNSGNTIYF. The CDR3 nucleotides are TGCGCCAGCAGCCAGGAACGACAGAACTCTGGAAACACCATATATTTT.

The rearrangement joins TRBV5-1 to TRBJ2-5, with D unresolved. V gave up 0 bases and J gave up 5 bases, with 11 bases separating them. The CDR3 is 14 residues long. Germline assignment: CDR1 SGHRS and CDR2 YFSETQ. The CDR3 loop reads CASSLGLQPETQYF. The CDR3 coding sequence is TGCGCCAGCAGCTTGGGGCTCCAACCGGAGACCCAGTACTTC. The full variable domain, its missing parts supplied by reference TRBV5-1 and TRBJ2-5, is KAGVTQTPRYLIKTRGQQVTLSCSPISGHRSVSWYQQTPGQGLQFLFEYFSETQRNKGNFPGRFSGRQFSNSRSEMNVSTLELGDSALYLCASSLGLQPETQYFGPGTRLLVL.

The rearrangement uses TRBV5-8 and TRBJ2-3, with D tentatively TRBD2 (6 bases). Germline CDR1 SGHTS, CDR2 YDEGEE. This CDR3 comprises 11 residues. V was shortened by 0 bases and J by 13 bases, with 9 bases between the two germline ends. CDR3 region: CASSLGGEKYF. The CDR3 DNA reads TGTGCCAGCAGCTTGGGGGGGGAGAAGTATTTT.

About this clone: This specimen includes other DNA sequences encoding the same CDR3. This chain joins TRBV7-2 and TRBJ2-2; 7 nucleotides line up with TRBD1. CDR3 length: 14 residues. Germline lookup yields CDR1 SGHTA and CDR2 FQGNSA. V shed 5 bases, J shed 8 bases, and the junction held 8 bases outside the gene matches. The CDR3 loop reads CASSPDRAGGELFF. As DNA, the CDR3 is TGTGCCAGCAGCCCCGACAGGGCGGGTGGGGAGCTGTTTTTT.

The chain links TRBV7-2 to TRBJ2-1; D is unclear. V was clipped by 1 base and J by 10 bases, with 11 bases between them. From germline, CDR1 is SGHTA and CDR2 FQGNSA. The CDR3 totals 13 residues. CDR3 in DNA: TGTGCCAGCAGCTTAGGGACCTCTTGGGAGCAGTTCTTC. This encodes CASSLGTSWEQFF.

CDR3 nucleotides: TGTGCCAGCAGCTCTGGACTAGTTCAAGAGACCCAGTACTTC. It encodes CASSSGLVQETQYF. The V call is TRBV9, the J call TRBJ2-5; TRBD2 aligns across 7 bases. Germline V gives CDR1 SGDLS, CDR2 YYNGEE. V lost 4 bases to trimming and J lost 2 bases; unmatched junction nucleotides: 5. This CDR3 has 14 residues.

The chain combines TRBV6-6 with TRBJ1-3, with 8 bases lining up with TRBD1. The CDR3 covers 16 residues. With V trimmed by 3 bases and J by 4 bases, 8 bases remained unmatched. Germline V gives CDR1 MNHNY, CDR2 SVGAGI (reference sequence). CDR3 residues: CASSYSGDRMGNTIYF. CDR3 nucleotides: TGTGCCAGCAGTTATTCAGGGGACAGGATGGGAAACACCATATATTTT.

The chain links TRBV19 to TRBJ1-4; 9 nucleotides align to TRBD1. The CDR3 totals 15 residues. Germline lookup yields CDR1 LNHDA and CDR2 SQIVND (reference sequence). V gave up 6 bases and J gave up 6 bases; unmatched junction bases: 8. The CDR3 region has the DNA TGTGCCAGTAGGGTTCTCGACAGGGGGGATGAAAAACTGTTTTTT. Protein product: CASRVLDRGDEKLFF.

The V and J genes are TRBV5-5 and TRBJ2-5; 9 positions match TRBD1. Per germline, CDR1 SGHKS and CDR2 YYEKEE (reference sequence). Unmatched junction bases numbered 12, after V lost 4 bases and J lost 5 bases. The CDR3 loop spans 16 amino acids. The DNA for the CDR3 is TGTGCCAGCAGCGGGCCCGGGACAGGGAGCGGGGAGACCCAGTACTTC. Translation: CASSGPGTGSGETQYF.

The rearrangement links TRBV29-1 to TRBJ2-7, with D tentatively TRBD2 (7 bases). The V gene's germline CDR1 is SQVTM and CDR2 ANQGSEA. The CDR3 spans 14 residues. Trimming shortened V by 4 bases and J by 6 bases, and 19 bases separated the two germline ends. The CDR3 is CSVVAVTGGREQYF. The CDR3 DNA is TGCAGCGTTGTGGCGGTTACCGGGGGGCGCGAGCAGTACTTC.

The CDR3 spells CASSYAGGNEQYV. CDR3 sequence (DNA): TGTGCCAGCAGTTACGCTGGGGGGAACGAGCAGTACGTC. The V call is TRBV6-5, the J call TRBJ2-7, with D possibly being TRBD2 (6 bases). Trimming took 2 bases from V and 5 from J, leaving 10 bases between them. Germline lookup yields CDR1 MNHEY and CDR2 SVGAGI. This CDR3 contains 13 residues.

The CDR3 loop reads CSVEGDRGDTEAFF. For the CDR3, the DNA is TGCAGCGTTGAAGGGGACAGGGGAGACACTGAAGCTTTCTTT. The chain uses TRBV29-1 and TRBJ1-1; 10 nucleotides align to TRBD1. Trimming cost V 1 base and J 3 bases; bases outside gene matches: 2. The CDR3 covers 14 residues. Germline V gene lookup returns CDR1 SQVTM and CDR2 ANQGSEA.

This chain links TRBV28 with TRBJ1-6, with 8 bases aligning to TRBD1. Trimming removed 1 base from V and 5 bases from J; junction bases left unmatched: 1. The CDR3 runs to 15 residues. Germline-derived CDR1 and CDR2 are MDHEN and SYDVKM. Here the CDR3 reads CASSLLDRDNSPLHF. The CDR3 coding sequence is TGTGCCAGCAGTTTATTGGACAGGGATAATTCACCCCTCCACTTT.

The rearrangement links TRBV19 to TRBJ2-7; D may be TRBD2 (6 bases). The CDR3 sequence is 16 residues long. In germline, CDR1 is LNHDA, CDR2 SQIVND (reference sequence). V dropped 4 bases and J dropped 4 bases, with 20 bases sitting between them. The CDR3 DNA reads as TGTGCCAGTAGTAGAAACACCGGGGGTATATCATACGAGCAGTACTTC. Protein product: CASSRNTGGISYEQYF.

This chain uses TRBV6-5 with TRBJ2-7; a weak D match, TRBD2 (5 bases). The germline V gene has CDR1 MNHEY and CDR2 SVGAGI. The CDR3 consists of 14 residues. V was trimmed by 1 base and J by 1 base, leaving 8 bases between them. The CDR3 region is CASSYLPGSYEQYV. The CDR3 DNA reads TGTGCCAGCAGTTACTTGCCGGGATCCTACGAGCAGTACGTC.

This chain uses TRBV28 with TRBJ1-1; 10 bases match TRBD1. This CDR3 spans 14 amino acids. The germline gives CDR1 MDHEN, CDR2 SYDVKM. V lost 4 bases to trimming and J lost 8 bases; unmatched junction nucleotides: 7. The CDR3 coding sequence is TGTGCCAGCAGTTCTACCCCGGGACAGGGGGAAGCTTTCTTT. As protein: CASSSTPGQGEAFF.

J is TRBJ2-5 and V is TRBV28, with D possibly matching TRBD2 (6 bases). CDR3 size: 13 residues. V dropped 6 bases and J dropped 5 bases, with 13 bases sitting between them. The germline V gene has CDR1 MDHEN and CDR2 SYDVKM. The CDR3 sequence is CASRSIGRETQYF. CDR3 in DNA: TGTGCCAGCAGGAGCATAGGGAGGGAGACCCAGTACTTC.

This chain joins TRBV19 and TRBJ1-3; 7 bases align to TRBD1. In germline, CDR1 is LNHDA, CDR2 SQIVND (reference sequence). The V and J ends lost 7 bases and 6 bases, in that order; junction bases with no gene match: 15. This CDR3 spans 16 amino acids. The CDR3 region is CASTDRQGAFENTIYF. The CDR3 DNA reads TGTGCCAGTACCGACAGACAGGGCGCTTTCGAAAACACCATATATTTT.

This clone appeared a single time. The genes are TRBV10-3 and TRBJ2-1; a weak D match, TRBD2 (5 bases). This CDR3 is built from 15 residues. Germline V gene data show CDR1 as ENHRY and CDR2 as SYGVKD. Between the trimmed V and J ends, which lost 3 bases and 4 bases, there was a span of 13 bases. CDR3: CAISDPPRGYNEQFF. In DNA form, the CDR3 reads TGTGCCATCAGTGACCCACCCCGGGGTTACAATGAGCAGTTCTTC.

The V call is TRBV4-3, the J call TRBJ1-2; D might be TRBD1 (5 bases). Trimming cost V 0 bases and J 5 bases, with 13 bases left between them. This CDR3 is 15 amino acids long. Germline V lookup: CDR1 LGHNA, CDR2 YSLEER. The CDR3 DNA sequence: TGCGCCAGCAGCCAAGATTGGGGGGGGTCTTATGGCTACACCTTC. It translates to CASSQDWGGSYGYTF.

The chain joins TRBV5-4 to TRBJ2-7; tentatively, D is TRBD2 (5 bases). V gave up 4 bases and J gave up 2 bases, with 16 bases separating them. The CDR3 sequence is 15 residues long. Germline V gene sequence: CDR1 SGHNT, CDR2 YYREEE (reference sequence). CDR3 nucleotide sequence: TGTGCCAGCAGCCAAGAAGGAAGCGGTCCCTACGAGCAGTACTTC. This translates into CASSQEGSGPYEQYF.

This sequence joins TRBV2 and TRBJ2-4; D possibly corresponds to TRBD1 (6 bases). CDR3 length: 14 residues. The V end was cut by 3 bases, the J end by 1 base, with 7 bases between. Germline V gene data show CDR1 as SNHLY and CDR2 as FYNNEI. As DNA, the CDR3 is TGTGCCAGCAGTGATAGGGGGGCCAAAAACATTCAGTACTTC. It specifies CASSDRGAKNIQYF.

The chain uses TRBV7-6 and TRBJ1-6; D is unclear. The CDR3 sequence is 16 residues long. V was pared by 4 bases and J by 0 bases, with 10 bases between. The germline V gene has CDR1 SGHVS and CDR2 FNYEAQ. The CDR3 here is CASSSGPTSYNSPLHF. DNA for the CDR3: TGTGCCAGCAGCTCCGGACCTACCTCCTATAATTCACCCCTCCACTTT.

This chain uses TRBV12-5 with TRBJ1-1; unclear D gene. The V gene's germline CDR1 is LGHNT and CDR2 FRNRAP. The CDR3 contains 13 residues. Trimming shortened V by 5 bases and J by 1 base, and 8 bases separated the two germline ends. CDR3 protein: CASGLGGNTEAFF. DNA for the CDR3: TGTGCTAGTGGTCTGGGTGGGAACACTGAAGCTTTCTTT.

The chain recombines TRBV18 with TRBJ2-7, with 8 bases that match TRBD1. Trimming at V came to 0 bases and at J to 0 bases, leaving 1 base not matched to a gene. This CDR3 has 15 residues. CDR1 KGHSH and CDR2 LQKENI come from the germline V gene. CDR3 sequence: CASSPPGQDSYEQYF. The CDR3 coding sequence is TGTGCCAGCTCACCACCGGGACAGGACTCCTACGAGCAGTACTTC.